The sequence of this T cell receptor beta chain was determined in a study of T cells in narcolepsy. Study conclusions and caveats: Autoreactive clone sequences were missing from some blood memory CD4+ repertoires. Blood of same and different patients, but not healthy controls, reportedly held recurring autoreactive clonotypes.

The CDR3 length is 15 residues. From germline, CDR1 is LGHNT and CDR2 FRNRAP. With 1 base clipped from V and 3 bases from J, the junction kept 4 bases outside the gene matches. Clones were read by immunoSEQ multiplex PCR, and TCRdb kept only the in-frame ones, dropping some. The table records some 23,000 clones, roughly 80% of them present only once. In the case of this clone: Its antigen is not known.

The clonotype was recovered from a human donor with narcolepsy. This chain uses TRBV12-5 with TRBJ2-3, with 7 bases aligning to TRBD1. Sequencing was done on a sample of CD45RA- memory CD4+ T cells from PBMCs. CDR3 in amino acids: CASGLGGGGTDTQYF. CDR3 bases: TGTGCTAGTGGTTTGGGAGGGGGCGGGACAGATACGCAGTATTTT.